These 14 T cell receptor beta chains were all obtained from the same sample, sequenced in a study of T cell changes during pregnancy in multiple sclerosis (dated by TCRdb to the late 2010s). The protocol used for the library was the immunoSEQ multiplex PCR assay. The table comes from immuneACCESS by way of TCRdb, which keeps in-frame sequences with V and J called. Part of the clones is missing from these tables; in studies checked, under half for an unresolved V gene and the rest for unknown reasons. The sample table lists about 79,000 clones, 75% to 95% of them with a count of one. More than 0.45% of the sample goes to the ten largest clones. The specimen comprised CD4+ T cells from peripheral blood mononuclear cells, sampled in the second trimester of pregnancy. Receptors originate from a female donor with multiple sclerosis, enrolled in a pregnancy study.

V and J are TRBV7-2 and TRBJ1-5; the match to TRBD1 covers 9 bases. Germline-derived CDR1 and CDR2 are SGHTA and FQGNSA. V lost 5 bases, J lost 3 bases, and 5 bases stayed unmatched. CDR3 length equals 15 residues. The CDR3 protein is CASSAGQGNNQPQHF. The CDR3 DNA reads TGTGCCAGCAGCGCGGGACAGGGTAACAATCAGCCCCAGCATTTT.

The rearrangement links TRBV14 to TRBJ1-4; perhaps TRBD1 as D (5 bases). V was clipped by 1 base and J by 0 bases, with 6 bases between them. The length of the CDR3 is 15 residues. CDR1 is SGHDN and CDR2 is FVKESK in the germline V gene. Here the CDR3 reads CASSQGQTTNEKLFF. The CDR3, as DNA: TGTGCCAGCAGCCAAGGACAGACAACTAATGAAAAACTGTTTTTT.

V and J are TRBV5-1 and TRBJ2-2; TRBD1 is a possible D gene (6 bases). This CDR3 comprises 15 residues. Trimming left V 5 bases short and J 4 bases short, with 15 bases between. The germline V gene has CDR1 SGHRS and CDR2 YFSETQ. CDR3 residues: CASSTGTSRTGELFF. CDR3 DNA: TGCGCCAGCAGTACCGGGACAAGTCGCACCGGGGAGCTGTTTTTT. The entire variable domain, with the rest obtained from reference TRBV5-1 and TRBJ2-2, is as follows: KAGVTQTPRYLIKTRGQQVTLSCSPISGHRSVSWYQQTPGQGLQFLFEYFSETQRNKGNFPGRFSGRQFSNSRSEMNVSTLELGDSALYLCASSTGTSRTGELFFGEGSRLTVL.

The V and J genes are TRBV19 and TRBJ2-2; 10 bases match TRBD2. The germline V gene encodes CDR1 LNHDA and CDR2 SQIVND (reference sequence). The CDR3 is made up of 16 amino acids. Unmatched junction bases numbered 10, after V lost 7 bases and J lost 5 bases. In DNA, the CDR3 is TGTGCCAGTACCCCACTAGCGGGGAAGTTAACCGGGGAGCTGTTTTTT. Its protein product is CASTPLAGKLTGELFF. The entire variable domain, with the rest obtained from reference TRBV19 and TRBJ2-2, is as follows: DGGITQSPKYLFRKEGQNVTLSCEQNLNHDAMYWYRQDPGQGLRLIYYSQIVNDFQKGDIAEGYSVSREKKESFPLTVTSAQKNPTAFYLCASTPLAGKLTGELFFGEGSRLTVL.

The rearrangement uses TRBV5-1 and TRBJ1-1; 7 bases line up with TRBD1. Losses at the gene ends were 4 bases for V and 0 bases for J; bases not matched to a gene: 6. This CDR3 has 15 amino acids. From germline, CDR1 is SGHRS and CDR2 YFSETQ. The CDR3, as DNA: TGCGCCAGCAGCGGGGAGACAGGGCTGAACACTGAAGCTTTCTTT. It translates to CASSGETGLNTEAFF.

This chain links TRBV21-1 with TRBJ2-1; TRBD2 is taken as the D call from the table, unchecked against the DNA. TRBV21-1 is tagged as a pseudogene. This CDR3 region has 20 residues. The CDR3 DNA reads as TGTGCCAGCAGCCCACCGTCCCGGACTAGCGGGAGAGTCTCCTACAATGAGCAGTTCTTC. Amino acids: CASSPPSRTSGRVSYNEQFF.

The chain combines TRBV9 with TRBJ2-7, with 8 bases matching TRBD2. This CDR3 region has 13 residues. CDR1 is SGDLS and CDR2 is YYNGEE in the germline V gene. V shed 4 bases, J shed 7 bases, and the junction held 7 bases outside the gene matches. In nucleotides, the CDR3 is TGTGCCAGCAGCTTCGGGACTAGTGGGGAGCAGTACTTC. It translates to CASSFGTSGEQYF. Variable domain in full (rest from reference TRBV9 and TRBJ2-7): DSGVTQTPKHLITATGQRVTLRCSPRSGDLSVYWYQQSLDQGLQFLIQYYNGEERAKGNILERFSAQQFPDLHSELNLSSLELGDSALYFCASSFGTSGEQYFGPGTRLTVT.

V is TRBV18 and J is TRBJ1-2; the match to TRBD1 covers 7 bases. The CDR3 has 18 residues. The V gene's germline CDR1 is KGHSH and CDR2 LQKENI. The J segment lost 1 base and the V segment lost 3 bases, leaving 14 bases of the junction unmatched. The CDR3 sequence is CASSPQLINRGVNYGYTF. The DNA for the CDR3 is TGTGCCAGCTCACCCCAACTAATAAACAGGGGTGTTAACTATGGCTACACCTTC.

CDR3 sequence (DNA): TGTGCCAGCAGCCCAGGGGGCTTCCCCTACGAGCAGTACTTC. Translation gives CASSPGGFPYEQYF. The chain combines TRBV9 with TRBJ2-7; 8 bases fit TRBD1. V lost 4 bases, J lost 2 bases, and 5 bases stayed unmatched. The germline CDR1 and CDR2 sequences are SGDLS and YYNGEE. The CDR3 runs to 14 residues. The variable domain in full, with the rest retrieved from reference TRBV9 and TRBJ2-7, is DSGVTQTPKHLITATGQRVTLRCSPRSGDLSVYWYQQSLDQGLQFLIQYYNGEERAKGNILERFSAQQFPDLHSELNLSSLELGDSALYFCASSPGGFPYEQYFGPGTRLTVT.

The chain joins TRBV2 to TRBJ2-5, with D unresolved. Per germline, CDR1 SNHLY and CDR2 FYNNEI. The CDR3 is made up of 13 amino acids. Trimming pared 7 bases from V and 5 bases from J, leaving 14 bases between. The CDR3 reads CASTKNERETQYF. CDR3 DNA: TGTGCCAGCACTAAGAACGAGAGGGAGACCCAGTACTTC.

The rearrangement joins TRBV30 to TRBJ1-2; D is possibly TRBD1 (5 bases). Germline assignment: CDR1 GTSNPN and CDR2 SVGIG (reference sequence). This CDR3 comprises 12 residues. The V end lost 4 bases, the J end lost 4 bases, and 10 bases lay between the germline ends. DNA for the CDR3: TGTGCCTGGAACCAGGGCCTCTATGGCTACACCTTC. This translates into CAWNQGLYGYTF.

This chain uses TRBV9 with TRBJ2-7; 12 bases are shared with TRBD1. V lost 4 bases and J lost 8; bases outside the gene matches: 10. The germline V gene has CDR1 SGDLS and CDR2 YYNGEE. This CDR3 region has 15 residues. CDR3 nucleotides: TGTGCCAGCAGCACCGGGGGACAGGGGGCTAGGAAGCAGTACTTC. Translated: CASSTGGQGARKQYF.

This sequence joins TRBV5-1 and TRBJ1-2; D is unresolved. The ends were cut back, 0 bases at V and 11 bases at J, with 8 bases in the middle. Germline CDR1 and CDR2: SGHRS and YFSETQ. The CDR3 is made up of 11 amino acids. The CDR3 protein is CASSLDGRYTF. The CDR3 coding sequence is TGCGCCAGCAGCTTGGATGGTCGGTACACCTTC. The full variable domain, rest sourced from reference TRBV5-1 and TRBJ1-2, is KAGVTQTPRYLIKTRGQQVTLSCSPISGHRSVSWYQQTPGQGLQFLFEYFSETQRNKGNFPGRFSGRQFSNSRSEMNVSTLELGDSALYLCASSLDGRYTFGSGTRLTVV.

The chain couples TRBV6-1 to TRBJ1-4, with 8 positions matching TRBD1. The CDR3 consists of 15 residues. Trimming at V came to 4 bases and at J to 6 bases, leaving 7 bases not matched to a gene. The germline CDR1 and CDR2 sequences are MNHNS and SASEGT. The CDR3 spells CASSVPRGLDEKLFF. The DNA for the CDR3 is TGTGCCAGCAGTGTACCCAGGGGGCTGGATGAAAAACTGTTTTTT.